This T cell receptor beta chain was recovered during a study of T-cell memory formation after mild COVID-19. TCRdb independently ran MiXCR on the 5' RACE reads; one entry per CDR3 protein. The sample contains about 55,000 distinct CDR3 sequences, about a quarter of which appear only once. This clonotype was counted only a few times. V lost 2 bases and J lost 3; bases outside the gene matches: 6. The CDR3 has 15 amino acids. CDR1 is MGHRA and CDR2 is YSYEKL in the germline V gene. The sequence was collected from a man between 18 and 35 years old who had mild COVID-19 (a few samples of this study predate the infection). Cell type and time point are not known. The chain carries TRBV4-1 and TRBJ2-7; 8 bases align to TRBD1. The sample comprised PBMCs or a T cell subset sorted from them (not recorded which). The CDR3 nucleotides read TGCGCCAGCAGCCAATTTTCAGGGGGCATCTACGAGCAGTACTTC. Translating gives CASSQFSGGIYEQYF.